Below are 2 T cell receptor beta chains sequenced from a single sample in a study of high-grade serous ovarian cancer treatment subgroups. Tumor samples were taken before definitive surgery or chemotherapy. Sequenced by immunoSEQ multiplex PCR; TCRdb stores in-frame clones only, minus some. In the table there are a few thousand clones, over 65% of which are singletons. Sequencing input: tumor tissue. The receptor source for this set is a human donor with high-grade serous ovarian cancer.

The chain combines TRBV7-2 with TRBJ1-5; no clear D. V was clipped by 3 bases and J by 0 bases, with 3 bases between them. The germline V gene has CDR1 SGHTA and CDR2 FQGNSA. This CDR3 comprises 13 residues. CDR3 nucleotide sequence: TGTGCCAGCAGCTTCAATAGCAATCAGCCCCAGCATTTT. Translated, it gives CASSFNSNQPQHF.

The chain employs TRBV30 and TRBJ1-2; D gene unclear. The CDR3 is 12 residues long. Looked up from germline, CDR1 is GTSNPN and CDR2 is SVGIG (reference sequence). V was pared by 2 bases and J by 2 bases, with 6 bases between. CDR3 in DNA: TGTGCCTGGAGTCTAACGAACTATGGCTACACCTTC. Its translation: CAWSLTNYGYTF.